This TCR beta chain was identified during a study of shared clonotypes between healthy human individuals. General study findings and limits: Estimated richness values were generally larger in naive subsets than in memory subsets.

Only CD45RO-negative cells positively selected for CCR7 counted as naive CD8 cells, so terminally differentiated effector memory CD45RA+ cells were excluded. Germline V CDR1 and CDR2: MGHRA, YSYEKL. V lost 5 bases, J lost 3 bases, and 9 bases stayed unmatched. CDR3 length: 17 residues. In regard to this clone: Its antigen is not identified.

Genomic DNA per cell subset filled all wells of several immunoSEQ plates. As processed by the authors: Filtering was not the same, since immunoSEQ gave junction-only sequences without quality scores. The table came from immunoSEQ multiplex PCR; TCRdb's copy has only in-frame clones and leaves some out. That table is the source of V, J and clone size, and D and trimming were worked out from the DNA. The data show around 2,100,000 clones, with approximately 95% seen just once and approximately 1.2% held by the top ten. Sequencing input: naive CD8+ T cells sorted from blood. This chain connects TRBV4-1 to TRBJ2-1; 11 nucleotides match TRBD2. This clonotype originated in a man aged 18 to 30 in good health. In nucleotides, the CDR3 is TGCGCCAGCAGCTTAGAACCGGGACTAGCGGACTACAATGAGCAGTTCTTC. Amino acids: CASSLEPGLADYNEQFF.